The entry that follows covers one T cell receptor (beta chain) sequence. Its antigen is unknown. These data belong to a study of PD-1 blockade in mismatch repair-deficient tumors. Study-wide findings and caveats: After pembrolizumab, tumor-resident clones rose rapidly, then generally contracted before radiologic responses.

Germline V gene sequence: CDR1 ENHRY, CDR2 SYGVKD. V was trimmed by 2 bases and J by 7 bases, leaving 8 bases between them. The CDR3 has 12 amino acids. Some clones are missing from TCRdb's copy, which holds only in-frame ones; the method was immunoSEQ multiplex PCR. The sample lists under 50,000 clones; under 85% were seen once. PCR or immunohistochemistry showed mismatch repair deficiency in every enrolled patient. The rearrangement links TRBV10-3 to TRBJ2-5, with D hard to call. The material sequenced was PBMCs, taken before pembrolizumab treatment. The receptor comes from an adult with mismatch repair-deficient cancer. CDR3 sequence (DNA): TGTGCCATCAGTGAGGGACGGAGGACCCAGTACTTC. It is translated as CAISEGRRTQYF.